These 17 T cell receptor beta chains were all obtained from the same sample, sequenced in a study of blood T cell repertoires in COVID-19. Sequencing used immunoSEQ multiplex PCR; TCRdb keeps in-frame clones, though not all of them. This sample has 100,000 to 150,000 clones; about 86% occur once, and the top ten carry 0.75% to 0.9%. The sample taken for sequencing was peripheral blood. The receptor set was obtained from a woman between 50 and 59 years old with active or convalescent COVID-19.

There are a few counts of this clone. The V and J genes are TRBV2 and TRBJ2-7; D ambiguous. The CDR3 length is 11 residues. Germline V gene sequence: CDR1 SNHLY, CDR2 FYNNEI. V was trimmed by 7 bases and J by 1 base, leaving 5 bases between them. CDR3 residues: CASTESYEQYF. The CDR3 DNA reads TGTGCCAGCACCGAGTCCTACGAGCAGTACTTC. The full variable domain, with the rest looked up from reference TRBV2 and TRBJ2-7, is EPEVTQTPSHQVTQMGQEVILRCVPISNHLYFYWYRQILGQKVEFLVSFYNNEISEKSEIFDDQFSVERPDGSNFTLKIRSTKLEDSAMYFCASTESYEQYFGPGTRLTVT.

The J gene is TRBJ1-5, the V gene TRBV30, with 7 bases aligning to TRBD1. From germline, CDR1 is GTSNPN and CDR2 SVGIG (reference sequence). This CDR3 contains 16 residues. J lost 3 bases, V lost 0 bases, and 8 bases had no gene match. CDR3 protein: CAWSVQGQGYNQPQHF. DNA of the CDR3: TGTGCCTGGAGTGTACAGGGGCAGGGGTACAATCAGCCCCAGCATTTT.

CDR3 protein: CASSSSAHYEQYF. CDR3 bases: TGTGCCAGCAGTTCTAGCGCGCACTACGAGCAGTACTTC. The chain employs TRBV12-3 or TRBV12-4 and TRBJ2-7; D perhaps matches TRBD2 (6 bases). Trimming took off 4 bases at V and 3 bases at J, with 10 bases between the two ends. The CDR3 contains 13 residues.

This sequence joins TRBV6-2 or TRBV6-3 and TRBJ2-7; possibly TRBD1 for D (6 bases). The V end was cut by 5 bases, the J end by 2 bases, with 10 bases between. Germline-derived CDR1 and CDR2 are MNHEY and SVGEGT. The CDR3 sequence is 13 residues long. The CDR3 DNA sequence: TGTGCCAGCAGTCCGGACAGTACCTACGAGCAGTACTTC. It specifies CASSPDSTYEQYF.

The chain is built from TRBV6-5 and TRBJ2-5; D remains ambiguous. Trimming pared 7 bases from V and 0 bases from J, leaving 12 bases between. Germline V gene data show CDR1 as MNHEY and CDR2 as SVGAGI. This CDR3 is 14 amino acids long. The CDR3 coding sequence is TGTGCCAGCACCGCTCGAGACTACCAAGAGACCCAGTACTTC. Protein sequence: CASTARDYQETQYF.

The rearrangement joins TRBV5-1 to TRBJ2-5; TRBD2 matches 10 bases. Germline trimming cut 2 bases from V and 5 bases from J; bases unmatched to any gene: 18. The CDR3 runs 19 residues. Germline CDR1 and CDR2: SGHRS and YFSETQ. DNA of the CDR3: TGCGCCAGCAGCTTTAAACAGTACAATCTAGCGGGAGAGGGGGAGACCCAGTACTTC. Its protein is CASSFKQYNLAGEGETQYF.

The rearrangement links TRBV19 to TRBJ2-2; 8 positions agree with TRBD2. The trim removed 4 bases at V and 4 bases at J, leaving 11 bases unmatched. The CDR3 is 17 residues long. Germline loops: CDR1 LNHDA, CDR2 SQIVND (reference sequence). CDR3 protein: CASSKTPGTRGTGELFF. CDR3 nucleotide sequence: TGTGCCAGTAGTAAGACACCCGGGACTAGGGGCACCGGGGAGCTGTTTTTT.

The CDR3 here is CSASSGLAGVGEQFF. DNA of the CDR3: TGCAGTGCTAGTTCCGGACTAGCGGGAGTAGGTGAGCAGTTCTTC. The chain carries TRBV20-1 and TRBJ2-1; 13 positions match TRBD2. This CDR3 contains 15 residues. The germline gives CDR1 DFQATT, CDR2 SNEGSKA (reference sequence). Trimming at V came to 3 bases and at J to 9 bases, leaving 8 bases not matched to a gene.

This clone occurred once. The chain couples TRBV3-1 (or the pseudogene TRBV3-2) to TRBJ2-3; maybe TRBD2 (7 bases). The germline V gene has CDR1 LGHDT and CDR2 YNNKEL (reference sequence). Between the trimmed V and J ends, which lost 2 bases and 0 bases, there was a span of 12 bases. The CDR3 length is 16 residues. CDR3 sequence: CASSQSRGGSTDTQYF. In DNA, the CDR3 is TGTGCCAGCAGCCAATCTAGGGGGGGGAGCACAGATACGCAGTATTTT.

This chain connects TRBV28 to TRBJ2-1; D remains ambiguous. Germline CDR1 and CDR2: MDHEN and SYDVKM. V lost 0 bases and J lost 0, with 6 bases in between. This CDR3 contains 15 residues. The CDR3 is CASSLWLDSYNEQFF. The CDR3 region has the DNA TGTGCCAGCAGTTTATGGCTAGACTCCTACAATGAGCAGTTCTTC.

By sample share, this clone is medium-sized. This chain connects TRBV6-1 to TRBJ2-5; 8 positions agree with TRBD2. Germline assignment: CDR1 MNHNS and CDR2 SASEGT. This CDR3 is built from 14 residues. After removal of 3 bases from V and 5 bases from J, the junction contained 5 bases not matched to a gene. Here the CDR3 DNA reads TGTGCCAGCAGTGAGGGGACTAGGAGGGAGACCCAGTACTTC. Its protein is CASSEGTRRETQYF.

This chain links TRBV27 with TRBJ2-1; D may be TRBD2 (5 bases). This CDR3 region has 15 residues. V gave up 2 bases and J gave up 7 bases, with 15 bases separating them. Germline V gene lookup returns CDR1 MNHEY and CDR2 SMNVEV (reference sequence). The CDR3, as DNA: TGTGCCAGCAGTTTACCGGCCAGCGGCAGGAATGAGCAGTTCTTC. This encodes CASSLPASGRNEQFF.

The V and J genes are TRBV5-4 and TRBJ1-6, with 10 bases identical to TRBD1. The CDR3 extends over 17 amino acids. V gave up 0 bases and J gave up 10 bases; unmatched junction bases: 10. Germline V gene data show CDR1 as SGHNT and CDR2 as YYREEE (reference sequence). The CDR3 DNA follows: TGTGCCAGCAGCTTGGAGGGACAGGGGAGCCTCCACTCACCCCTCCACTTT. It encodes CASSLEGQGSLHSPLHF. The complete variable domain, with remaining parts taken from reference TRBV5-4 and TRBJ1-6, reads ETGVTQSPTHLIKTRGQQVTLRCSSQSGHNTVSWYQQALGQGPQFIFQYYREEENGRGNFPPRFSGLQFPNYSSELNVNALELDDSALYLCASSLEGQGSLHSPLHFGNGTRLTVT.

This chain links TRBV13 with TRBJ2-1, with 10 bases that match TRBD2. V dropped 5 bases and J dropped 9; count of bases not matched to a gene: 10. This CDR3 spans 15 amino acids. Germline-derived CDR1 and CDR2 are PRHDT and FYEKMQ (reference sequence). As DNA, the CDR3 is TGTGCCAGCAGCCCAGGGCCAGCGGGAGGGATTGAGCAGTTCTTC. As protein: CASSPGPAGGIEQFF. The full variable domain, completed using reference TRBV13 and TRBJ2-1, is AAGVIQSPRHLIKEKRETATLKCYPIPRHDTVYWYQQGPGQDPQFLISFYEKMQSDKGSIPDRFSAQQFSDYHSELNMSSLELGDSALYFCASSPGPAGGIEQFFGPGTRLTVL.

The chain has TRBV5-5 and TRBJ2-2, with TRBD2 matching over 8 bases. Germline V CDR1 and CDR2: SGHKS, YYEKEE (reference sequence). The CDR3 contains 15 residues. V dropped 8 bases and J dropped 2; count of bases not matched to a gene: 8. The CDR3 bases are TGTGCCAGTTGGGGAGCGGGAGCCAACACCGGGGAGCTGTTTTTT. This sequence encodes CASWGAGANTGELFF.

The chain has TRBV4-1 and TRBJ2-3, with 11 bases identical to TRBD2. In germline, CDR1 is MGHRA, CDR2 YSYEKL. This CDR3 comprises 17 residues. The V gene end was trimmed by 1 base and the J gene end by 5 bases; junction bases not matched to a gene: 8. CDR3 sequence (DNA): TGCGCCAGCAGCCAAGTACTAGCGGGAGCCTGGGGAGATACGCAGTATTTT. This translates into CASSQVLAGAWGDTQYF.

J is TRBJ2-1 and V is TRBV9, with D possibly TRBD1 on 6 matching bases. Germline V lookup: CDR1 SGDLS, CDR2 YYNGEE. This CDR3 has 16 residues. The germline V and J ends were trimmed by 0 bases and 1 base, with 11 bases remaining between them. The DNA for the CDR3 is TGTGCCAGCAGCGTAGAAGGGGGAGTGTCCTACAATGAGCAGTTCTTC. This translates into CASSVEGGVSYNEQFF.